The clone carrying this T cell receptor (beta chain) was seen just once. PBMC libraries mostly used 480 ng of input genomic DNA, with six replicates per sample. The repertoire was sequenced with immunoSEQ multiplex PCR; TCRdb's copy has only in-frame clones and lacks some. In the table there are about 42,000 clones, approximately 80% of which are singletons. The CDR3 is made up of 15 amino acids. The ends were cut back, 6 bases at V and 8 bases at J, with 20 bases in the middle. CDR1 is SGHRS and CDR2 is YFSETQ in the germline V gene. The entry originates in a study of neoadjuvant anti-PD-1 for oral cavity cancer. Whole-study context: Nivolumab at 3 mg/kg was mostly given biweekly, three to four doses, pre-surgery. Patients without progression got a fourth dose around day 43.

Time point given: after neoadjuvant nivolumab, at surgical resection. Analysis of PBMCs was direct, with no culture step. This clonotype was obtained from a person aged 35-79 years with oral cavity squamous cell carcinoma. The starting material was PBMCs, obtained after nivolumab (anti-PD-1) treatment. The chain is built from TRBV5-1 and TRBJ2-2, with a possible D match to TRBD2 (6 bases). CDR3 in amino acids: CASMPGVANAGELFF. In DNA, the CDR3 is TGCGCCAGCATGCCGGGGGTTGCTAACGCGGGGGAGCTGTTTTTT.